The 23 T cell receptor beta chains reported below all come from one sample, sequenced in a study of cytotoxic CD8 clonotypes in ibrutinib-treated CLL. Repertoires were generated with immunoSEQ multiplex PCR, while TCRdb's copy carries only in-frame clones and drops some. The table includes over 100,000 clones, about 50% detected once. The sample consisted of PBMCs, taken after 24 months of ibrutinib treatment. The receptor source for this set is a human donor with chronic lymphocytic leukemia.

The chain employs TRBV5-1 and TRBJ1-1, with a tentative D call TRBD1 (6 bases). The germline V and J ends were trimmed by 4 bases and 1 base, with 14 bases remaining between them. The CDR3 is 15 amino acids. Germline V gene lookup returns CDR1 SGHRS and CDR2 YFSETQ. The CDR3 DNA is TGCGCCAGCAGCCCGGGGGCCAGGGGGAACACTGAAGCTTTCTTT. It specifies CASSPGARGNTEAFF.

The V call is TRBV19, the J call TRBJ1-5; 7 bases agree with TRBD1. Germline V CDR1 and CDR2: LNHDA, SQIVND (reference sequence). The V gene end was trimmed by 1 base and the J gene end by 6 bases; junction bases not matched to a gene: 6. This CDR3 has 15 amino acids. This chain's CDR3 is CASSIGSGGSQPQHF. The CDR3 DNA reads TGTGCCAGTAGTATAGGGTCAGGGGGTAGTCAGCCCCAGCATTTT.

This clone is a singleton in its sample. In DNA form, the CDR3 reads TGTGCCAGCAGTCCGACGGACCTCACCGGGGAGCTGTTTTTT. This codes for CASSPTDLTGELFF. The V and J genes are TRBV6-5 and TRBJ2-2, with D unresolved. Germline CDR1 and CDR2: MNHEY and SVGAGI. The germline V and J ends were trimmed by 5 bases and 4 bases, with 11 bases remaining between them. The CDR3 is 14 residues long.

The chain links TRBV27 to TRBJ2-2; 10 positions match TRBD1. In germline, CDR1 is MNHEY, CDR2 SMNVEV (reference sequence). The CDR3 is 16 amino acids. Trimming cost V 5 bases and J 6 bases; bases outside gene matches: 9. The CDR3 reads CASSRSGTGVAGELFF. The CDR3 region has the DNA TGTGCCAGCAGTCGATCCGGGACAGGGGTGGCCGGGGAGCTGTTTTTT.

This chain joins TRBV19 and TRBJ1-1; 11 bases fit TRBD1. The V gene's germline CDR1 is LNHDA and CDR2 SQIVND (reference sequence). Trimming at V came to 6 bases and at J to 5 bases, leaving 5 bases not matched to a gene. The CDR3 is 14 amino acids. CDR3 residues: CASRRGTGGTEAFF. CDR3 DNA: TGTGCCAGTAGAAGGGGGACAGGGGGGACTGAAGCTTTCTTT.

CDR3 in DNA: TGTGCCAGCAGCTTAGGACAGGCCCAAAGGGACGAGCAGTACTTC. Its protein is CASSLGQAQRDEQYF. V usage is TRBV7-8 and J usage is TRBJ2-7, with D maybe TRBD1 (6 bases). CDR3 size: 15 residues. Germline V CDR1 and CDR2: SGHVS, FQNEAQ. V lost 1 base and J lost 5, with 15 bases in between. Complete variable domain (other parts from reference TRBV7-8 and TRBJ2-7): GAGVSQSPRYKVAKRGQDVALRCDPISGHVSLFWYQQALGQGPEFLTYFQNEAQLDKSGLPSDRFFAERPEGSVSTLKIQRTQQEDSAVYLCASSLGQAQRDEQYFGPGTRLTVT.

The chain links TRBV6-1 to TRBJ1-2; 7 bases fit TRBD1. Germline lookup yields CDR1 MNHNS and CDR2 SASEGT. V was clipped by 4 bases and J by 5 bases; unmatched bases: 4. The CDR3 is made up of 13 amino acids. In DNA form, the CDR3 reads TGTGCCAGCAGTGCTACAGGGGATTATGGCTACACCTTC. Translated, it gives CASSATGDYGYTF.

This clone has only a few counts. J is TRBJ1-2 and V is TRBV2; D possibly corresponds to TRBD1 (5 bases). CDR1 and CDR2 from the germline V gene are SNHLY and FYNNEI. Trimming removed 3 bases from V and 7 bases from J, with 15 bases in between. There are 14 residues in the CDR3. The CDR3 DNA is TGTGCCAGCAGTGATGAGGGGAGTAGGGGTGGCTACACCTTC. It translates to CASSDEGSRGGYTF. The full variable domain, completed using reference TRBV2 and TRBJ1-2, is EPEVTQTPSHQVTQMGQEVILRCVPISNHLYFYWYRQILGQKVEFLVSFYNNEISEKSEIFDDQFSVERPDGSNFTLKIRSTKLEDSAMYFCASSDEGSRGGYTFGSGTRLTVV.

The chain's CDR3 is CSVTGQVASYNEQFF. DNA for the CDR3: TGCAGCGTTACAGGACAGGTCGCCTCCTACAATGAGCAGTTCTTC. The V gene is TRBV29-1, the J gene TRBJ2-1, with TRBD1 identical over 7 bases. This CDR3 is 15 amino acids long. CDR1 and CDR2 (germline): SQVTM, ANQGSEA. The trim removed 5 bases at V and 0 bases at J, leaving 7 bases unmatched.

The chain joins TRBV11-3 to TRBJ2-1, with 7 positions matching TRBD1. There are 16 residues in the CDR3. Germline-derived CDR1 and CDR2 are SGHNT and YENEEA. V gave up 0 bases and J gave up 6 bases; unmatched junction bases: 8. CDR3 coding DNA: TGTGCCAGCAGCTTAGATGGGGGACAGACCTTCAATGAGCAGTTCTTC. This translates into CASSLDGGQTFNEQFF. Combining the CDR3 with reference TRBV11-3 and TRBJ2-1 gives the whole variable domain EAGVVQSPRYKIIEKKQPVAFWCNPISGHNTLYWYLQNLGQGPELLIRYENEEAVDDSQLPKDRFSAERLKGVDSTLKIQPAELGDSAVYLCASSLDGGQTFNEQFFGPGTRLTVL.

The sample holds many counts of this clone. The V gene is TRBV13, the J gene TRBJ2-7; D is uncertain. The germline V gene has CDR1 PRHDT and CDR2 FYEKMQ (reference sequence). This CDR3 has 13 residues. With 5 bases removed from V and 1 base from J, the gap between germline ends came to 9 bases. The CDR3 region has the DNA TGTGCCAGCAGCCAAGACATATCCTACGAGCAGTACTTC. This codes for CASSQDISYEQYF.

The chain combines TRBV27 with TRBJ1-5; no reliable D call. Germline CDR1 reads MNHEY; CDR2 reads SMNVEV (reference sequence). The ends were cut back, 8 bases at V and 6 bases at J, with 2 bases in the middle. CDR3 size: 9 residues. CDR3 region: CASGQPQHF. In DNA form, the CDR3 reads TGTGCCAGCGGTCAGCCCCAGCATTTT.

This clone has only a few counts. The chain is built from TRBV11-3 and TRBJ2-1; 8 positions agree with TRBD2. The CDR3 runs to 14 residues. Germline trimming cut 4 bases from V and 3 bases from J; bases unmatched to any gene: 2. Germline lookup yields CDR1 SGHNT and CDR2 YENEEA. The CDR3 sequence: CASSSGTSYNEQFF. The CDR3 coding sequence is TGTGCCAGCAGCTCGGGGACTAGCTACAATGAGCAGTTCTTC.

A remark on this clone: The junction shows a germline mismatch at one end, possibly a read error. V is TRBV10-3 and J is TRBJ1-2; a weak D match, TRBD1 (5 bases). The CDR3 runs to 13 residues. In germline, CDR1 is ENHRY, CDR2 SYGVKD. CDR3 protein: CAVSAQGNYGYTF. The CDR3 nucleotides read TGTGCCGTCAGTGCTCAGGGCAACTATGGCTACACCTTC.

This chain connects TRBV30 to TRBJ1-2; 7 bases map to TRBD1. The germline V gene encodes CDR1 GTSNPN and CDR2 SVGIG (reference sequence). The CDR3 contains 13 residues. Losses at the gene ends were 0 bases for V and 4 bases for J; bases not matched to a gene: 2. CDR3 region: CAWSVQGTYGYTF. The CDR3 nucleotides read TGTGCCTGGAGTGTACAGGGGACCTATGGCTACACCTTC.

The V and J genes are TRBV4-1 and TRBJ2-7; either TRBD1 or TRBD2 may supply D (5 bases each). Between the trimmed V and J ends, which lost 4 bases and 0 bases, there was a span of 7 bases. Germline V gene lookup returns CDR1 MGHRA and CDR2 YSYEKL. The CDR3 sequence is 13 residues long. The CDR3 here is CASSPGPSYEQYF. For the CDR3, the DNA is TGCGCCAGCAGCCCGGGACCCTCCTACGAGCAGTACTTC.

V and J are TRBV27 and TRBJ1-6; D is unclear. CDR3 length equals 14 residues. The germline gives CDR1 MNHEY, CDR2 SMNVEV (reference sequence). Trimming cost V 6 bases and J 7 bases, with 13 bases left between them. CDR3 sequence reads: CASSYRGPNSPLHF. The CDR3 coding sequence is TGTGCCAGCAGCTATCGAGGGCCCAATTCACCCCTCCACTTT.

The CDR3 spells CASSEAGESYNEQFF. The CDR3 bases are TGTGCCAGCAGTGAAGCGGGGGAATCTTACAATGAGCAGTTCTTC. The chain uses TRBV27 and TRBJ2-1; the match to TRBD2 covers 8 bases. The CDR3 is 15 residues long. The V gene end was trimmed by 5 bases and the J gene end by 4 bases; junction bases not matched to a gene: 7. Germline CDR1 is MNHEY and CDR2 is SMNVEV (reference sequence).

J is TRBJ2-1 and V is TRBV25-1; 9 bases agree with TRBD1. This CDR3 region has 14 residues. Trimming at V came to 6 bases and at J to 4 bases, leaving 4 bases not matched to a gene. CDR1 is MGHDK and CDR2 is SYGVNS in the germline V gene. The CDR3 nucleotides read TGTGCCAGCAGGGGACAGGGTCTTTACAATGAGCAGTTCTTC. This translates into CASRGQGLYNEQFF. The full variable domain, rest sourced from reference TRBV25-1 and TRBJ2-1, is EADIYQTPRYLVIGTGKKITLECSQTMGHDKMYWYQQDPGMELHLIHYSYGVNSTEKGDLSSESTVSRIRTEHFPLTLESARPSHTSQYLCASRGQGLYNEQFFGPGTRLTVL.

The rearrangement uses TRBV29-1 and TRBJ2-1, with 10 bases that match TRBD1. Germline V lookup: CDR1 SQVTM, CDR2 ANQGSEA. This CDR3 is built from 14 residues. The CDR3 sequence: CSAMGQGFNNEQFF. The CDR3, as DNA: TGCAGTGCGATGGGACAGGGGTTCAACAATGAGCAGTTCTTC.

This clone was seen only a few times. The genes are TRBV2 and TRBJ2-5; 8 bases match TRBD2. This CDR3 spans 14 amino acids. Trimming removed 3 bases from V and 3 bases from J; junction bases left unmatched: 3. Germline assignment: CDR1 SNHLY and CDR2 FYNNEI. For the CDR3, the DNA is TGTGCCAGCAGTGACTTAGCGGGGAAAGAGACCCAGTACTTC. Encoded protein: CASSDLAGKETQYF.

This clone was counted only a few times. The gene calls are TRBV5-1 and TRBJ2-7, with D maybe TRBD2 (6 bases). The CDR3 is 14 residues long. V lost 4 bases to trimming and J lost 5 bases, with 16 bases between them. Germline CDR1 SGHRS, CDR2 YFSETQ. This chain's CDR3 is CASSPVTSPHEQYF. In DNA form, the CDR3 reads TGCGCCAGCAGCCCCGTGACTAGTCCCCACGAGCAGTACTTC.

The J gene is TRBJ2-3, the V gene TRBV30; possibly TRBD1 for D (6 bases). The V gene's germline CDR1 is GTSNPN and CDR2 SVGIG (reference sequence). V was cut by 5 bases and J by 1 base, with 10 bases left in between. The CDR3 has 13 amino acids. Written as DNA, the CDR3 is TGTGCCTGGGGACAGAAGCGCACAGATACGCAGTATTTT. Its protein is CAWGQKRTDTQYF.